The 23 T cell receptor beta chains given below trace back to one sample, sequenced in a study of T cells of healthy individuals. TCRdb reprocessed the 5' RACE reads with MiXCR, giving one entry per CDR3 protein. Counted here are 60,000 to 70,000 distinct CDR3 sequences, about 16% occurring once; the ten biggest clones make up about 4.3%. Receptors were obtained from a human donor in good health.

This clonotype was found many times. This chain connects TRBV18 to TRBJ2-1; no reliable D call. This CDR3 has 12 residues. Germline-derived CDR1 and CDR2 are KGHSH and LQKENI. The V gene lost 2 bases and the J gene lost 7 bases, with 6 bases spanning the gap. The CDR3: CASSPNANEQFF. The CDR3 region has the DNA TGTGCCAGCTCACCAAATGCGAATGAGCAGTTCTTC.

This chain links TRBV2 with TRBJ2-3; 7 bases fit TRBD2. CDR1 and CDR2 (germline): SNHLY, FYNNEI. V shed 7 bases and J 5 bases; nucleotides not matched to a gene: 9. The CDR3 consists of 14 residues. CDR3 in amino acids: CASILSGTLDTQYF. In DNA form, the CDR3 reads TGTGCCAGCATACTAAGCGGGACCCTAGATACGCAGTATTTT.

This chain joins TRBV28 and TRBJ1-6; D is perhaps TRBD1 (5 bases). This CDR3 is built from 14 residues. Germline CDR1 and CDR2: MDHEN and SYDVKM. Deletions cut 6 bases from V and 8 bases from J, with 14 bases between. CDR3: CASSPGPTYSPLHF. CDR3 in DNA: TGTGCCAGCAGCCCAGGGCCCACTTATTCACCCCTCCACTTT.

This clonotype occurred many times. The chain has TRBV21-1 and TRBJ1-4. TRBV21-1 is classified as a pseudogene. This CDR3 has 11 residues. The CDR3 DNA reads TGTGCCAGCAGCAAAGGGGAAAAACTGTTTTTT. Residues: CASSKGEKLFF.

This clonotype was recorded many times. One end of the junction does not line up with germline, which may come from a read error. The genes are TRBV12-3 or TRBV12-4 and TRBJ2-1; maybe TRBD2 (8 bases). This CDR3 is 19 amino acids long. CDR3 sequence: CASRRTGGNLAGSHNEQFF. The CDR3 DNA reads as TGTGCCAGCAGACGGACAGGAGGGAACCTAGCGGGCTCCCACAATGAGCAGTTCTTC.

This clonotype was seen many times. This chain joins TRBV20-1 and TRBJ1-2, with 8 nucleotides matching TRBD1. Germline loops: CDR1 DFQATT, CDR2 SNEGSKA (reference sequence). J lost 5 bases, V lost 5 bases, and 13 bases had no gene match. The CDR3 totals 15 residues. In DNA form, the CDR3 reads TGCAGTGCTCTAACGACAGGGGTGGTTTCGTATGGCTACACCTTC. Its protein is CSALTTGVVSYGYTF.

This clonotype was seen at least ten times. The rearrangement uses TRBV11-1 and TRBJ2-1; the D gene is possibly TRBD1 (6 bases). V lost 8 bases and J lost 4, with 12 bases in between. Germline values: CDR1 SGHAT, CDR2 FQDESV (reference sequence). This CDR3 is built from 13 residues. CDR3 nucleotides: TGTGCCAGCGGAGGACAGCGTTACAATGAGCAGTTCTTC. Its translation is CASGGQRYNEQFF.

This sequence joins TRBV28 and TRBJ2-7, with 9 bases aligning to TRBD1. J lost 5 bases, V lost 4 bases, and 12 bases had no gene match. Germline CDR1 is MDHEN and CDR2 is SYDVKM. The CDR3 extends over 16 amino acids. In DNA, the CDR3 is TGTGCCAGCAGTTCCGGGGTAGGGACAGGGCTGAACGAGCAGTACTTC. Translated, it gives CASSSGVGTGLNEQYF.

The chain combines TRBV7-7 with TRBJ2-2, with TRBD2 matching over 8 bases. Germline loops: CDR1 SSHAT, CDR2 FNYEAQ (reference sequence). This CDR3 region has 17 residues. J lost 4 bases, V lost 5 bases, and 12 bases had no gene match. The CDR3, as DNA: TGTGCCAGCAGCCCCCATGAGACTAGCGTGGTCACCGGGGAGCTGTTTTTT. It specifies CASSPHETSVVTGELFF.

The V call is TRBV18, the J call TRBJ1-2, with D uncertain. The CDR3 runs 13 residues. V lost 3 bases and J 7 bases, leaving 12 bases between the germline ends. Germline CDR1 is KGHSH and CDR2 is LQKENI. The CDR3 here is CASSPETYGGYTF. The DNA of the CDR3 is TGTGCCAGCTCACCGGAGACTTACGGTGGCTACACCTTC.

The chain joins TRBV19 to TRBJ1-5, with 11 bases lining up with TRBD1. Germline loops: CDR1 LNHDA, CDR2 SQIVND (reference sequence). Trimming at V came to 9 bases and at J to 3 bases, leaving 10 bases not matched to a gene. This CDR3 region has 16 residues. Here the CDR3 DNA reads TGTGCCAGCCAGTGGGGGACAGGGGGACACAATCAGCCCCAGCATTTT. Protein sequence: CASQWGTGGHNQPQHF.

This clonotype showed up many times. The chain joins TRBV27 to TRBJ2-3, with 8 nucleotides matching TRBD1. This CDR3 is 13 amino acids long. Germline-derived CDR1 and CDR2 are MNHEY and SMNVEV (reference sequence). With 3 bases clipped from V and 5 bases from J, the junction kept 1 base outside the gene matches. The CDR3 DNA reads TGTGCCAGCAGTTTTACAGGGGGAGATACGCAGTATTTT. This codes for CASSFTGGDTQYF.

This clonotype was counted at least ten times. Written as DNA, the CDR3 is TGCAGTGCCATCGGACAGGGTTCGACGAATTTAAACATTCAGTACTTC. It is translated as CSAIGQGSTNLNIQYF. V gene TRBV20-1 combines with J gene TRBJ2-4; 8 nucleotides line up with TRBD1. The V and J ends lost 6 bases and 6 bases, in that order; junction bases with no gene match: 16. The CDR3 extends over 16 amino acids. The germline gives CDR1 DFQATT, CDR2 SNEGSKA (reference sequence).

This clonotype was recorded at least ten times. The CDR3 bases are TGTGCCAGCAGTGAACTACTTTATAGCAATCAGCCCCAGCATTTT. This gives the protein CASSELLYSNQPQHF. The genes are TRBV2 and TRBJ1-5; D call uncertain. The CDR3 contains 15 residues. V lost 2 bases and J lost 0, with 8 bases in between. Germline CDR1 reads SNHLY; CDR2 reads FYNNEI. Variable domain in full (rest from reference TRBV2 and TRBJ1-5): EPEVTQTPSHQVTQMGQEVILRCVPISNHLYFYWYRQILGQKVEFLVSFYNNEISEKSEIFDDQFSVERPDGSNFTLKIRSTKLEDSAMYFCASSELLYSNQPQHFGDGTRLSIL.

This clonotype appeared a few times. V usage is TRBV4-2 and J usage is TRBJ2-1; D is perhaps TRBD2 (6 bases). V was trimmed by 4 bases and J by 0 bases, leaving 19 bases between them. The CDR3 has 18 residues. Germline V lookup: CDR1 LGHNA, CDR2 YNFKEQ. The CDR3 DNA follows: TGTGCCAGCAGCCTCCGCGCCCAGCGGGCCAGCTCCTACAATGAGCAGTTCTTC. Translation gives CASSLRAQRASSYNEQFF.

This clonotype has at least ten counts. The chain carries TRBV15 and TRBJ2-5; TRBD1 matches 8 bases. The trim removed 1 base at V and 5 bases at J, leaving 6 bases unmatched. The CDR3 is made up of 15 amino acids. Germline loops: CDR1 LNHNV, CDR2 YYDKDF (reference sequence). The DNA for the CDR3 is TGTGCCACCAGCAGAGCCGGACAGGGTATGGAGACCCAGTACTTC. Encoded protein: CATSRAGQGMETQYF. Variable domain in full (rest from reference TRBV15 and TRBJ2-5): DAMVIQNPRYQVTQFGKPVTLSCSQTLNHNVMYWYQQKSSQAPKLLFHYYDKDFNNEADTPDNFQSRRPNTSFCFLDIRSPGLGDTAMYLCATSRAGQGMETQYFGPGTRLLVL.

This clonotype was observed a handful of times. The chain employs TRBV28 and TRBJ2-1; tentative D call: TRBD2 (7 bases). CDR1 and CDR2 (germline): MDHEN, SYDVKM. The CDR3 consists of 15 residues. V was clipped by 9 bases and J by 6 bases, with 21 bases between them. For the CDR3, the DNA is TGTGCCAGTTTCTCCACAGGGAGGGGTAGCAATGAGCAGTTCTTC. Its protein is CASFSTGRGSNEQFF.

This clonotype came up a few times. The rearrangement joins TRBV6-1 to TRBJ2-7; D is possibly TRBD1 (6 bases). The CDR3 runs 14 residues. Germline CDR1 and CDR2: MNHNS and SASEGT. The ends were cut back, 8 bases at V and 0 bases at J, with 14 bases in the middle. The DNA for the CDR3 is TGTGCCAGCTCCCGGGGCAGGGGCTCCTACGAGCAGTACTTC. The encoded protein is CASSRGRGSYEQYF.

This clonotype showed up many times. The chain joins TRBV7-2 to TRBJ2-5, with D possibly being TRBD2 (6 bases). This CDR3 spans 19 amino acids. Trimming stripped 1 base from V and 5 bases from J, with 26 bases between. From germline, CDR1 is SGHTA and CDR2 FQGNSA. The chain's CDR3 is CASSLGGDGGKIRRETQYF. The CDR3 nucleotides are TGTGCCAGCAGCTTAGGGGGGGACGGGGGAAAAATACGGCGGGAGACCCAGTACTTC.

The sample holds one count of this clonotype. As DNA, the CDR3 is TGTGCCAGCAGCTTACTGGGACAGTTCAATCAGCCCCAGCATTTT. Amino acids: CASSLLGQFNQPQHF. The chain has TRBV7-2 and TRBJ1-5, with 7 bases identical to TRBD1. Germline CDR1 SGHTA, CDR2 FQGNSA. The CDR3 length is 15 residues. V was clipped by 2 bases and J by 3 bases; unmatched bases: 4.

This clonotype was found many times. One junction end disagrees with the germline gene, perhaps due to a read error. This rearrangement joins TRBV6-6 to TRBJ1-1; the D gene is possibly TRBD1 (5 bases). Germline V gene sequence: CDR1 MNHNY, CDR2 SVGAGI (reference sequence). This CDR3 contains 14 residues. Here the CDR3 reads CASSTEMSGTEALF. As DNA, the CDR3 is TGTGCCAGCAGTACCGAGATGTCAGGGACTGAAGCTCTCTTT.

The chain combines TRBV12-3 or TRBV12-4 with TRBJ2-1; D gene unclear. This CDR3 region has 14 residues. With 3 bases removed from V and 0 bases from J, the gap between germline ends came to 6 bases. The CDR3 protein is CASSFGVSYNEQFF. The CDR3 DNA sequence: TGTGCCAGCAGTTTCGGCGTCTCCTACAATGAGCAGTTCTTC.

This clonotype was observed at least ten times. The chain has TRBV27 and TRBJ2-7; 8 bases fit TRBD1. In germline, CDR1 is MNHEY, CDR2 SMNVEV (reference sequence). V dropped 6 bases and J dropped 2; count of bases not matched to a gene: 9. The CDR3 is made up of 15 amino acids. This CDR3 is CASRYRTGQPYEQYF. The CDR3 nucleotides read TGTGCCAGCAGATACAGGACAGGGCAACCCTACGAGCAGTACTTC.